The clone carrying this TCR beta chain has only one observation. This entry belongs to a study of blood T cell repertoires in COVID-19. Produced via immunoSEQ multiplex PCR; TCRdb's table is partial and in-frame only. The table has approximately 180,000 clones, 80% to 90% seen once; the top ten hold 2.5% to 3.5%. Trimming took off 5 bases at V and 4 bases at J, with 18 bases between the two ends. Germline CDR1 reads LNHDA; CDR2 reads SQIVND (reference sequence). This CDR3 has 16 residues. This chain joins TRBV19 and TRBJ1-3; D possibly corresponds to TRBD1 (5 bases). The receptor was derived from a man aged 55 to 70 with acute or convalescent COVID-19. Material for sequencing was peripheral blood. The CDR3 here is CASSPTVTLWGNTIYF. CDR3 nucleotides: TGTGCCAGTAGTCCGACAGTTACGCTCTGGGGAAACACCATATATTTT.